One sample yielded the 7 T cell receptor beta chains listed below, sequenced in a study of OX40 agonist ivuxolimab in advanced cancers. Libraries were prepared by immunoSEQ multiplex PCR; TCRdb keeps only in-frame clonotypes and omits some of them. The sample yields some 21,000 clones, approximately 80% seen once. The sequences come from CD4+ or CD8+ T cells sorted from blood, collected in a trial of the OX40 agonist ivuxolimab. These receptors came from an adult with an advanced solid tumor such as melanoma, head and neck, liver or kidney cancer.

The chain couples TRBV27 to TRBJ2-5, with TRBD1 as a possible D gene (7 bases). From germline, CDR1 is MNHEY and CDR2 SMNVEV (reference sequence). The CDR3 is 13 amino acids. Trimming cost V 3 bases and J 7 bases, with 12 bases left between them. CDR3 protein: CASSFGGGGTQYF. The CDR3 DNA follows: TGTGCCAGCAGTTTCGGAGGGGGCGGGACCCAGTACTTC.

This chain connects TRBV2 to TRBJ2-1; D is ambiguous. In germline, CDR1 is SNHLY, CDR2 FYNNEI. With 5 bases removed from V and 5 bases from J, the gap between germline ends came to 13 bases. The CDR3 runs to 14 residues. The CDR3: CASSRFTGDNEQFF. The CDR3 bases are TGTGCCAGCAGTAGGTTTACTGGAGACAATGAGCAGTTCTTC.

V gene TRBV2 combines with J gene TRBJ2-6; 9 bases match TRBD2. The ends lost 6 bases at V and 0 bases at J; junction bases unmatched: 9. Per germline, CDR1 SNHLY and CDR2 FYNNEI. The CDR3 sequence is 18 residues long. The CDR3 is CASSASLAGTSGANVLTF. The CDR3 region has the DNA TGTGCCAGCAGCGCGTCCCTAGCGGGGACCTCTGGGGCCAACGTCCTGACTTTC.

The chain couples TRBV4-2 to TRBJ2-7, with 9 bases lining up with TRBD2. Germline V lookup: CDR1 LGHNA, CDR2 YNFKEQ. The J segment lost 3 bases and the V segment lost 4 bases, leaving 10 bases of the junction unmatched. CDR3 length equals 16 residues. CDR3 coding DNA: TGTGCCAGCAGCCCGGAGGCGGGGGGGGCAAGCTACGAGCAGTACTTC. As protein: CASSPEAGGASYEQYF.

This chain joins TRBV28 and TRBJ1-5; a weak D match, TRBD1 (6 bases). CDR3 length equals 15 residues. V lost 6 bases and J lost 4, with 16 bases in between. CDR1 MDHEN and CDR2 SYDVKM come from the germline V gene. Here the CDR3 DNA reads TGTGCCAGCAGCCTCCCAGGGGTGCCAAATCAGCCCCAGCATTTT. Residues: CASSLPGVPNQPQHF.

This sequence joins TRBV19 and TRBJ2-6; D is unresolved. The CDR3 covers 16 residues. The germline CDR1 and CDR2 sequences are LNHDA and SQIVND (reference sequence). The V end lost 5 bases, the J end lost 0 bases, and 11 bases lay between the germline ends. CDR3 sequence reads: CASSPYMNSGANVLTF. DNA for the CDR3: TGTGCCAGTAGTCCTTACATGAACTCTGGGGCCAACGTCCTGACTTTC.

V is TRBV28 and J is TRBJ2-3, with TRBD2 identical over 8 bases. The CDR3 runs 15 residues. V gave up 3 bases and J gave up 3 bases; unmatched junction bases: 5. From germline, CDR1 is MDHEN and CDR2 SYDVKM. CDR3 residues: CASSFPGGGTDTQYF. The CDR3, as DNA: TGTGCCAGCAGTTTCCCCGGGGGGGGGACAGATACGCAGTATTTT.